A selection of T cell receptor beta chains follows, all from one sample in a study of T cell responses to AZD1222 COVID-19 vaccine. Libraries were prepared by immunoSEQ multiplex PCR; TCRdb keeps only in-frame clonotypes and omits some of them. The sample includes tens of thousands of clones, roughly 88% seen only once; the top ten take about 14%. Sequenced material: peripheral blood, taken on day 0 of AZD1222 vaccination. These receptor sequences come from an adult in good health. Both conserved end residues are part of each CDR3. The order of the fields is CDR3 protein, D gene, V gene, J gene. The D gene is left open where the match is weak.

cdr3_aa: CASRSQPSSEQFF
d_call: -
v_call: TRBV6-4
j_call: TRBJ2-1

cdr3_aa: CASNLQGARADTQYF
d_call: TRBD1
v_call: TRBV11-3
j_call: TRBJ2-3

cdr3_aa: CATSDYSGAGETQYF
d_call: TRBD2
v_call: TRBV24-1
j_call: TRBJ2-5

cdr3_aa: CASSSSGTGGHTF
d_call: TRBD1
v_call: TRBV5-5
j_call: TRBJ1-2

cdr3_aa: CASIAGGVYNEQFF
d_call: TRBD2
v_call: TRBV2
j_call: TRBJ2-1

cdr3_aa: CASRVAGGYNEQFF
d_call: TRBD2
v_call: TRBV6-5
j_call: TRBJ2-1

cdr3_aa: CATSDVRETYNEQFF
d_call: -
v_call: TRBV24-1
j_call: TRBJ2-1

cdr3_aa: CASSPSTDTQYF
d_call: -
v_call: TRBV14
j_call: TRBJ2-3

cdr3_aa: CASSDSPNRGETQYF
d_call: TRBD1
v_call: TRBV6-2/TRBV6-3
j_call: TRBJ2-5

cdr3_aa: CASSPGGSYEQYF
d_call: -
v_call: TRBV11-2
j_call: TRBJ2-7

cdr3_aa: CASSLVGGPGEQFF
d_call: TRBD2
v_call: TRBV27
j_call: TRBJ2-1

cdr3_aa: CASSVTGVNYGYTF
d_call: TRBD1
v_call: TRBV5-6
j_call: TRBJ1-2

cdr3_aa: CASSDTPQGAWDGYTF
d_call: TRBD1
v_call: TRBV6-4
j_call: TRBJ1-2

cdr3_aa: CASSLGQINQPQHF
d_call: -
v_call: TRBV19
j_call: TRBJ1-5

cdr3_aa: CASSPSTENTEAFF
d_call: -
v_call: TRBV18
j_call: TRBJ1-1

cdr3_aa: CASSEGYGANYGYTF
d_call: -
v_call: TRBV6-1
j_call: TRBJ1-2

cdr3_aa: CASSLGVDYGYTF
d_call: -
v_call: TRBV12-3/TRBV12-4
j_call: TRBJ1-2

cdr3_aa: CASRRGPNTGELFF
d_call: -
v_call: TRBV5-1
j_call: TRBJ2-2

cdr3_aa: CASSSGRTEQPQHF
d_call: -
v_call: TRBV7-9
j_call: TRBJ1-5

cdr3_aa: CASSLDLTSTYEQYF
d_call: -
v_call: TRBV5-4
j_call: TRBJ2-7

cdr3_aa: CASKIGPGTDTQYF
d_call: -
v_call: TRBV19
j_call: TRBJ2-3

cdr3_aa: CASSQRPAGGNNEQFF
d_call: TRBD2
v_call: TRBV7-6
j_call: TRBJ2-1

cdr3_aa: CASSMYATNEKLFF
d_call: -
v_call: TRBV19
j_call: TRBJ1-4

cdr3_aa: CASSISGTGDYEQYF
d_call: TRBD1
v_call: TRBV7-8
j_call: TRBJ2-7

cdr3_aa: CASSLGTSGILTQYF
d_call: TRBD2
v_call: TRBV5-1
j_call: TRBJ2-3

cdr3_aa: CASRASRTDTQYF
d_call: -
v_call: TRBV2
j_call: TRBJ2-3

cdr3_aa: CATVRQAGNTIYF
d_call: -
v_call: TRBV7-2
j_call: TRBJ1-3

cdr3_aa: CASLFRTGGFTGELFF
d_call: TRBD1
v_call: TRBV7-9
j_call: TRBJ2-2

cdr3_aa: CASSLVTGGETEAFF
d_call: TRBD1
v_call: TRBV7-2
j_call: TRBJ1-1

cdr3_aa: CASSYLDKSEAFF
d_call: -
v_call: TRBV9
j_call: TRBJ1-1

cdr3_aa: CASSVGVSTYQPQHF
d_call: -
v_call: TRBV9
j_call: TRBJ1-5